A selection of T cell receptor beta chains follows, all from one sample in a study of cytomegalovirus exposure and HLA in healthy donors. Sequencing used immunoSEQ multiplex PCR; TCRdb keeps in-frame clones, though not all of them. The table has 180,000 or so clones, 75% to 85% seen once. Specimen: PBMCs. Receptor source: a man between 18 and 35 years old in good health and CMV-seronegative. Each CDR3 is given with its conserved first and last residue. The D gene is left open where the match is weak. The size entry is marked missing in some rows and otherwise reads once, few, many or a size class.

CDR3 protein: CASSADSTGFYGYPF; CDR3 DNA: TGTGCCAGCAGCGCCGATTCGACAGGCTTCTATGGCTACCCCTTC; clone size: .; J gene: TRBJ1-2; D gene: .; V gene: TRBV9
CDR3 protein: CASSLVLNQPQHF; CDR3 DNA: TGTGCCAGCAGCTTAGTACTCAATCAGCCCCAGCATTTT; clone size: .; J gene: TRBJ1-5; D gene: .; V gene: TRBV7-8
CDR3 protein: CASSLNRDRDLHEQFF; CDR3 DNA: TGTGCCAGCAGCTTAAACCGGGACAGGGATCTCCATGAGCAGTTCTTC; clone size: .; J gene: TRBJ2-1; D gene: TRBD1; V gene: TRBV5-6
CDR3 protein: CASSIKGQTYNEQFF; CDR3 DNA: TGTGCCAGTAGTATAAAGGGACAGACCTACAATGAGCAGTTCTTC; clone size: .; J gene: TRBJ2-1; D gene: TRBD1; V gene: TRBV19
CDR3 protein: CAISAIADGQETQYF; CDR3 DNA: TGTGCCATCAGCGCAATAGCGGACGGCCAAGAGACCCAGTACTTC; clone size: once; J gene: TRBJ2-5; D gene: .; V gene: TRBV10-3
CDR3 protein: CASSLTTTSYEQYF; CDR3 DNA: TGTGCCAGCAGTTTAACGACGACAAGCTACGAGCAGTACTTC; clone size: .; J gene: TRBJ2-7; D gene: .; V gene: TRBV27
CDR3 protein: CASSFSGQGTYGYTF; CDR3 DNA: TGTGCCAGCAGTTTTTCCGGACAGGGGACCTATGGCTACACCTTC; clone size: .; J gene: TRBJ1-2; D gene: TRBD1; V gene: TRBV6-5
CDR3 protein: CASSVGGGSSYNEQFF; CDR3 DNA: TGCGCCAGCAGCGTAGGTGGCGGGAGCTCCTACAATGAGCAGTTCTTC; clone size: few; J gene: TRBJ2-1; D gene: TRBD2; V gene: TRBV5-1
CDR3 protein: CASSQVWESNQPQHF; CDR3 DNA: TGCGCCAGCAGCCAAGTGTGGGAGAGCAATCAGCCCCAGCATTTT; clone size: .; J gene: TRBJ1-5; D gene: .; V gene: TRBV4-3
CDR3 protein: CASSSSGYGELFF; CDR3 DNA: TGTGCCAGCAGCTCATCGGGGTACGGGGAGCTGTTTTTT; clone size: .; J gene: TRBJ2-2; D gene: .; V gene: TRBV7-2
CDR3 protein: CASRSSGQGARKLLF; CDR3 DNA: TGTGCCAGCAGGTCCTCGGGACAGGGGGCGAGAAAACTGCTTTTT; clone size: .; J gene: TRBJ1-4; D gene: TRBD1; V gene: TRBV2
CDR3 protein: CASGRGTSGSNEQFF; CDR3 DNA: TGTGCCAGTGGAAGAGGGACTAGCGGGAGCAATGAGCAGTTCTTC; clone size: .; J gene: TRBJ2-1; D gene: TRBD2; V gene: TRBV27
CDR3 protein: CASSYSGGAIWQETQYF; CDR3 DNA: TGTGCCAGTTCCTATAGCGGGGGGGCGATTTGGCAAGAGACCCAGTACTTC; clone size: .; J gene: TRBJ2-5; D gene: TRBD2; V gene: TRBV19
CDR3 protein: CASMGQGYGYTF; CDR3 DNA: TGTGCCAGCATGGGGCAGGGATATGGCTACACCTTC; clone size: .; J gene: TRBJ1-2; D gene: .; V gene: TRBV6-1
CDR3 protein: CSSSPFGVASGSSYEQYF; CDR3 DNA: TGTTCCAGCAGCCCCTTCGGGGTTGCTAGCGGGAGTTCCTACGAGCAGTACTTC; clone size: .; J gene: TRBJ2-7; D gene: TRBD2; V gene: TRBV7-9
CDR3 protein: CASSLVIGTEAFF; CDR3 DNA: TGTGCCAGCAGCTTAGTAATCGGTACTGAAGCTTTCTTT; clone size: few; J gene: TRBJ1-1; D gene: .; V gene: TRBV7-2
CDR3 protein: CASSNPNTGELFF; CDR3 DNA: TGTGCCAGCAGCAACCCAAACACCGGGGAGCTGTTTTTT; clone size: .; J gene: TRBJ2-2; D gene: .; V gene: TRBV21-1
CDR3 protein: CASSYSRVRGSEQYF; CDR3 DNA: TGTGCCAGCAGTTACTCGAGAGTACGCGGTAGCGAGCAGTACTTC; clone size: .; J gene: TRBJ2-7; D gene: .; V gene: TRBV6-5
CDR3 protein: CASGIRGASNQPQHF; CDR3 DNA: TGTGCCAGCGGAATCAGGGGAGCTAGCAATCAGCCCCAGCATTTT; clone size: .; J gene: TRBJ1-5; D gene: .; V gene: TRBV6-1
CDR3 protein: CASSLQQGTNVLTF; CDR3 DNA: TGTGCCAGCAGCTTACAGCAGGGGACCAACGTCCTGACTTTC; clone size: .; J gene: TRBJ2-6; D gene: .; V gene: TRBV13
CDR3 protein: CSAGTTRTGELFF; CDR3 DNA: TGCAGCGCGGGGACTACTCGAACGGGGGAGCTGTTTTTT; clone size: .; J gene: TRBJ2-2; D gene: TRBD2; V gene: TRBV29-1
CDR3 protein: CASSLAGGNTIYF; CDR3 DNA: TGTGCCAGCAGCTTAGCCGGGGGAAACACCATATATTTT; clone size: .; J gene: TRBJ1-3; D gene: .; V gene: TRBV7-3